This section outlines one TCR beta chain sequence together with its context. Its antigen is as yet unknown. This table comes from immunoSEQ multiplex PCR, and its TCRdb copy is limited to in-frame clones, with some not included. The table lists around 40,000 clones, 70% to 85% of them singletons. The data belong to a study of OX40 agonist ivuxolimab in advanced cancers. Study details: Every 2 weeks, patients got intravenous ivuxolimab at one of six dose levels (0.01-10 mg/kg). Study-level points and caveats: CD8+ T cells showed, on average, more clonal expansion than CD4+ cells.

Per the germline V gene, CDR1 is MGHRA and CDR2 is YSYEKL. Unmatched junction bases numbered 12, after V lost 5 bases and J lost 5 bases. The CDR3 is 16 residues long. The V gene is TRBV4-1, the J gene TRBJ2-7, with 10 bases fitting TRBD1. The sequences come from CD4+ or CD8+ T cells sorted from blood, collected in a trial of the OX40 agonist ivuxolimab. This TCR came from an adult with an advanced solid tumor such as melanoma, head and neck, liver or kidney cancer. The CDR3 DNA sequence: TGCGCCAGCAGCTTATTAGGACAGGGGGGATTCGACGAGCAGTACTTC. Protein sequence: CASSLLGQGGFDEQYF.